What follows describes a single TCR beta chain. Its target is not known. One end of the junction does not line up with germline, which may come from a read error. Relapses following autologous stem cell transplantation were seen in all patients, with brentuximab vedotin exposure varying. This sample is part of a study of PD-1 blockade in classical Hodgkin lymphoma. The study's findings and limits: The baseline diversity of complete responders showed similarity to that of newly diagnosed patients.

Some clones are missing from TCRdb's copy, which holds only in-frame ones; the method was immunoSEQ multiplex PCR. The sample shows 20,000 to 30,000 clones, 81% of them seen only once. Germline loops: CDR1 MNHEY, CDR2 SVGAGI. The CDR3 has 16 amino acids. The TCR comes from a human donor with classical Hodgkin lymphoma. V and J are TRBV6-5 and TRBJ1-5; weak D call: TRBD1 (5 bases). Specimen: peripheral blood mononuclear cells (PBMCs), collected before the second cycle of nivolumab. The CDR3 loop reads CASSNSGKGSNQPQHF. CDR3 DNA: TGTGCCAGCAGTAACTCGGGGAAGGGGAGCAATCAGCCCCAGCATTTT.